The entry below gives a single T cell receptor beta chain sequence along with its context. The antigen is not known. Germline loops: CDR1 SEHNR, CDR2 FQNEAQ (reference sequence). The CDR3 is made up of 15 amino acids. V lost 4 bases and J lost 8; bases outside the gene matches: 9. This record belongs to a study of cytomegalovirus exposure and HLA in healthy donors. Study conclusions and caveats: Subsequent analysis revealed that first-cohort TCR clusters tended to co-occur in the approximately 120 validation repertoires. The CMV antigen specificity of three CMV-associated chains was confirmed through in vitro analysis.

The protocol was immunoSEQ multiplex PCR, while the TCRdb copy is restricted to in-frame clones and leaves out a portion. The sample contains 100,000 to 150,000 clones, around 95% of which appear only once. Separate from the roughly 610-subject first cohort, the approximately 120-subject validation cohort was the one that the donors belonged to. The receptor's source is a man aged 18 to 30 in good health and CMV-seronegative. Sequences were obtained from PBMCs. The chain recombines TRBV7-9 with TRBJ2-1, with TRBD2 identical over 9 bases. CDR3 nucleotide sequence: TGTGCCAGCAGCTCCACTAGCGGGTCGGACCATGAGCAGTTCTTC. The encoded protein is CASSSTSGSDHEQFF.